The 7 T cell receptor beta chains in this list originate from one sample, sequenced in a study of cytomegalovirus exposure and HLA in healthy donors. The data were produced by immunoSEQ multiplex PCR, yet TCRdb's version contains in-frame clones alone and is incomplete. The sample carries 65,000 to 80,000 clones, 94% recorded once. Sequencing used PBMCs. The receptors were sampled from a woman between 18 and 30 years old in good health and CMV-seropositive.

This chain connects TRBV5-8 to TRBJ2-3; 9 positions agree with TRBD1. With V trimmed by 4 bases and J by 2 bases, 11 bases remained unmatched. The germline gives CDR1 SGHTS, CDR2 YDEGEE. CDR3 length equals 17 residues. CDR3: CASSILIGTGNTDTQYF. In DNA, the CDR3 is TGTGCCAGCAGCATCCTCATTGGGACAGGGAACACAGATACGCAGTATTTT.

V gene TRBV7-8 combines with J gene TRBJ1-1, with D possibly being TRBD1 (6 bases). The CDR3 consists of 16 residues. Germline CDR1 SGHVS, CDR2 FQNEAQ. V gave up 1 base and J gave up 0 bases, with 12 bases separating them. The CDR3 reads CASSLDRDYMNTEAFF. CDR3 DNA sequence: TGTGCCAGCAGCTTAGACAGGGACTACATGAACACTGAAGCTTTCTTT.

This sequence joins TRBV13 and TRBJ2-3, with a possible D match to TRBD1 (6 bases). Germline V gene data show CDR1 as PRHDT and CDR2 as FYEKMQ (reference sequence). The CDR3 sequence is 14 residues long. Trimming removed 7 bases from V and 5 bases from J, with 16 bases in between. CDR3 amino acids: CASTDPGQQDTQYF. In DNA form, the CDR3 reads TGTGCCAGCACCGATCCCGGACAGCAAGATACGCAGTATTTT.

V usage is TRBV7-5 and J usage is TRBJ2-7; the table's D gene call, TRBD2, was not cross checked with the DNA. TRBV7-5 is described as a pseudogene. The CDR3 runs to 14 residues. Written as DNA, the CDR3 is TGTCCGAGCCCCTCAACCCTCAATTACTACGAGCAGTACTTC. It translates to CPSPSTLNYYEQYF.

The chain uses TRBV7-2 and TRBJ1-5; D not resolved. The CDR3 is 12 amino acids. The germline CDR1 and CDR2 sequences are SGHTA and FQGNSA. Trimming removed 1 base from V and 5 bases from J, with 3 bases in between. The CDR3 is CASSLVDQPQHF. CDR3 DNA: TGTGCCAGCAGCTTAGTAGATCAGCCCCAGCATTTT.

The chain recombines TRBV30 with TRBJ1-5; D gene ambiguous. Germline loops: CDR1 GTSNPN, CDR2 SVGIG (reference sequence). The CDR3 contains 15 residues. The germline V and J ends were trimmed by 1 base and 4 bases, with 14 bases remaining between them. CDR3 residues: CAWSAGIRENQPQHF. CDR3 coding DNA: TGTGCCTGGAGTGCAGGTATTCGGGAAAATCAGCCCCAGCATTTT.

The V and J genes are TRBV28 and TRBJ2-1; 9 bases are shared with TRBD1. The trim removed 1 base at V and 5 bases at J, leaving 3 bases unmatched. Germline lookup yields CDR1 MDHEN and CDR2 SYDVKM. The CDR3 totals 15 residues. The CDR3 DNA reads as TGTGCCAGCAGTTTATCCGGGACAGGGAACAATGAGCAGTTCTTC. This translates into CASSLSGTGNNEQFF.